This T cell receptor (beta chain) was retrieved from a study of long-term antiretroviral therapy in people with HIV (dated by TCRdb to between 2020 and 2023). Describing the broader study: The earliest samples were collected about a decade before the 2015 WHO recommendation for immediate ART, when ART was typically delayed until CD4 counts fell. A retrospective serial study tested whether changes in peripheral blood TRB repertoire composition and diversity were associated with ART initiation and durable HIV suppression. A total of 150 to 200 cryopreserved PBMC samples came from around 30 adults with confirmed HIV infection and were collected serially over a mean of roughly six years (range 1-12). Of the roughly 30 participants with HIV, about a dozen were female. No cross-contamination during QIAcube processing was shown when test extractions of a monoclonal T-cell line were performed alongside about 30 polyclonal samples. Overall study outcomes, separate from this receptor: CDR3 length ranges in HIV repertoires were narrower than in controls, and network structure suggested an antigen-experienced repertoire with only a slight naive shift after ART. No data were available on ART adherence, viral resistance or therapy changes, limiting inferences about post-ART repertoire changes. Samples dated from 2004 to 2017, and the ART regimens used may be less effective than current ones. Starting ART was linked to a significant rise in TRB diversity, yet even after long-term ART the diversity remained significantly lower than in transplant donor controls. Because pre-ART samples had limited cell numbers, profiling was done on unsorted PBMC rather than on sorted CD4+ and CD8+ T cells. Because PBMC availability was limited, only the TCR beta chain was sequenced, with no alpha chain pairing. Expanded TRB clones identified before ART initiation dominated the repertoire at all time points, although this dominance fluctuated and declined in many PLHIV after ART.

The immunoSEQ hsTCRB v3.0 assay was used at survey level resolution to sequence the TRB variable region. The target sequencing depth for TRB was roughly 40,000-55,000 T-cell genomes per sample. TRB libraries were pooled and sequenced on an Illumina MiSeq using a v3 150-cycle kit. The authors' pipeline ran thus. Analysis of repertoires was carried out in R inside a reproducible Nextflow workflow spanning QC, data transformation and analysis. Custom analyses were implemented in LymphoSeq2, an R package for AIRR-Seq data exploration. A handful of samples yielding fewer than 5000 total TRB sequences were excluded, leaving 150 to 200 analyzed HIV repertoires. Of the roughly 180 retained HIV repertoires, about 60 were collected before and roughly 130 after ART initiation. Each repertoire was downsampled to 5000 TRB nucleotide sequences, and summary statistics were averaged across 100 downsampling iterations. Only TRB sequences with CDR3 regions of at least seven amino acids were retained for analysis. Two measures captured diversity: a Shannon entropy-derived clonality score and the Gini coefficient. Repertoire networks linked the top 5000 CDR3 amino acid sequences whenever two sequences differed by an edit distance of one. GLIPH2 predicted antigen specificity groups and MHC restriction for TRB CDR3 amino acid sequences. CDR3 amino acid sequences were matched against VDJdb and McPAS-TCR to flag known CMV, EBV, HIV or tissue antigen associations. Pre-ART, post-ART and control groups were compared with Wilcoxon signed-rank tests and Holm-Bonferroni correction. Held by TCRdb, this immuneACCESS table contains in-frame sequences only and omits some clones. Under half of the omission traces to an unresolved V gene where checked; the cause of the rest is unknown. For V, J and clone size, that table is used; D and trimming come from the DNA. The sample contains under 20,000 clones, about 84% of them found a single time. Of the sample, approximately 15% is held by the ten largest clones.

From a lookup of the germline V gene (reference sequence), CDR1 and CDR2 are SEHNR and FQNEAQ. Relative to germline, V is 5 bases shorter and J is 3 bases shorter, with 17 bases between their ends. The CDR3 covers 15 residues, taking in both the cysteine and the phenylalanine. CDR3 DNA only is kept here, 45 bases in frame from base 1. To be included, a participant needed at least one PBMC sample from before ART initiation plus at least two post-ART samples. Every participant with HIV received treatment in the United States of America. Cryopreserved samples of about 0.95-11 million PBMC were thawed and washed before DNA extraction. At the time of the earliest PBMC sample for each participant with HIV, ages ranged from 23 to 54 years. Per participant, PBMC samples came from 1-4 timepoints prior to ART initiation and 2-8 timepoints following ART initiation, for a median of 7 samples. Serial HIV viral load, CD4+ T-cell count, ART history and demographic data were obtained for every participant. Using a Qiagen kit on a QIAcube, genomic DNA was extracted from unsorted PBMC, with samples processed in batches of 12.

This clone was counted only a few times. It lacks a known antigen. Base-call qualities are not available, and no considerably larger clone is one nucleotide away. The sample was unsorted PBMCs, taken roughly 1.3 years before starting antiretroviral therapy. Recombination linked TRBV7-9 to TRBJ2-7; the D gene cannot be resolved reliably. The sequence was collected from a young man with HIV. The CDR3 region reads CASSGQVVGLYEQYF. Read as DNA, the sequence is TGTGCCAGCAGCGGCCAGGTGGTAGGGCTCTACGAGCAGTACTTC.